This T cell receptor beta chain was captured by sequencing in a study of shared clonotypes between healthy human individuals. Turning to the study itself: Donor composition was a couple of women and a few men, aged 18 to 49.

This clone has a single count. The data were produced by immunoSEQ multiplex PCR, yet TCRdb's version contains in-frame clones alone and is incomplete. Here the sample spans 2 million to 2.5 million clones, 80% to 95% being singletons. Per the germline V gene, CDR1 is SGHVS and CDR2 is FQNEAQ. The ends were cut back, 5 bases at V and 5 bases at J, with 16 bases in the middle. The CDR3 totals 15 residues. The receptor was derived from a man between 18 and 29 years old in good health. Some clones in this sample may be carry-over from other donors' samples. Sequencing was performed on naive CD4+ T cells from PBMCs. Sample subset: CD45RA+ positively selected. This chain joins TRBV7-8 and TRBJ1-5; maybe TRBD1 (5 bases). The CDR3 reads CASSRGGQGDQPQHF. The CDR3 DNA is TGTGCCAGCAGCCGTGGTGGGCAGGGTGATCAGCCCCAGCATTTT.